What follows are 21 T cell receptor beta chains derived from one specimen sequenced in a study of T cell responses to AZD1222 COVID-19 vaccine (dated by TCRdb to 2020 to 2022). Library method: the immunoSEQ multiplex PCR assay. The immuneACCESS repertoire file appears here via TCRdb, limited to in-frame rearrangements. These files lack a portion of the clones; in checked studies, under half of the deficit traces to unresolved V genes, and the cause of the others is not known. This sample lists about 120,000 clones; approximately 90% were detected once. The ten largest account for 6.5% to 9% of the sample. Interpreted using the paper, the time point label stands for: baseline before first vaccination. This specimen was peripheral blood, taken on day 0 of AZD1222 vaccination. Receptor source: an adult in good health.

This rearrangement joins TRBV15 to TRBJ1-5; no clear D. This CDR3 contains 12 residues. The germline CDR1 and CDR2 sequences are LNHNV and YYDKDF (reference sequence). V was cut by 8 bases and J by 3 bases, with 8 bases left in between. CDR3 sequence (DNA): TGTGCCACCCAACGGGACAATCAGCCCCAGCATTTT. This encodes CATQRDNQPQHF.

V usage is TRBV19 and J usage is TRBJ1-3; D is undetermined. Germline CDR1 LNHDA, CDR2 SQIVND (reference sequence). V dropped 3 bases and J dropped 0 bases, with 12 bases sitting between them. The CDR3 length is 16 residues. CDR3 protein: CASSISSRSSGNTIYF. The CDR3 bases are TGTGCCAGTAGTATTTCTTCCCGGAGCTCTGGAAACACCATATATTTT. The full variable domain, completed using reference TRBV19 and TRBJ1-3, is DGGITQSPKYLFRKEGQNVTLSCEQNLNHDAMYWYRQDPGQGLRLIYYSQIVNDFQKGDIAEGYSVSREKKESFPLTVTSAQKNPTAFYLCASSISSRSSGNTIYFGEGSWLTVV.

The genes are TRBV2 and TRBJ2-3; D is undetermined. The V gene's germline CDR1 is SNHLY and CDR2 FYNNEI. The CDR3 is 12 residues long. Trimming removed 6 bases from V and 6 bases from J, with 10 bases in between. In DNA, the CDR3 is TGTGCCAGCAGATCCCCGGGTGATACGCAGTATTTT. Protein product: CASRSPGDTQYF.

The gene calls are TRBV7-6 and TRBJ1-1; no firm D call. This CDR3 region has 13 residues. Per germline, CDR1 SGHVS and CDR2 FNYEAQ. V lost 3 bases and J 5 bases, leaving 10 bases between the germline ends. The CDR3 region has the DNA TGTGCCAGCAGCTTGATACTCGGGACTGAAGCTTTCTTT. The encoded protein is CASSLILGTEAFF.

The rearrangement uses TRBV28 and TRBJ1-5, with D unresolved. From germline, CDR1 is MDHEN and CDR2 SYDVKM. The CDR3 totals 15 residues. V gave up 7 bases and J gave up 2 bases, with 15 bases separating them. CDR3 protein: CASITPPGGNQPQHF. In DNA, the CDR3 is TGTGCCAGCATTACCCCCCCAGGAGGCAATCAGCCCCAGCATTTT.

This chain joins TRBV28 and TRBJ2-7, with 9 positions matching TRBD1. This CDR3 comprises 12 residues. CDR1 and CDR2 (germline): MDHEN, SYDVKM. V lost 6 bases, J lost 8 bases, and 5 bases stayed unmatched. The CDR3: CASSGQGFQQYF. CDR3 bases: TGTGCCAGCAGCGGACAGGGGTTTCAGCAGTACTTC.

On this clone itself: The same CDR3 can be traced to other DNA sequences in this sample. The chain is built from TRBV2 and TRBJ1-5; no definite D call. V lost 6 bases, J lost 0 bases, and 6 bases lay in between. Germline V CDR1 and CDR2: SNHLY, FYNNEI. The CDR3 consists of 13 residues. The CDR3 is CASSYNSNQPQHF. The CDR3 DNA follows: TGTGCCAGCAGCTACAATAGCAATCAGCCCCAGCATTTT. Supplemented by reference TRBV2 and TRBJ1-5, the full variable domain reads EPEVTQTPSHQVTQMGQEVILRCVPISNHLYFYWYRQILGQKVEFLVSFYNNEISEKSEIFDDQFSVERPDGSNFTLKIRSTKLEDSAMYFCASSYNSNQPQHFGDGTRLSIL.

This CDR3 is CASSQIHEQFF. The DNA for the CDR3 is TGTGCCAGCAGCCAAATCCATGAGCAGTTCTTC. This chain joins TRBV3-1 (or the pseudogene TRBV3-2) and TRBJ2-1, with D unresolved. The CDR3 is made up of 11 amino acids. The V end was cut by 2 bases, the J end by 8 bases, with 4 bases between. Germline V CDR1 and CDR2: LGHDT, YNNKEL (reference sequence).

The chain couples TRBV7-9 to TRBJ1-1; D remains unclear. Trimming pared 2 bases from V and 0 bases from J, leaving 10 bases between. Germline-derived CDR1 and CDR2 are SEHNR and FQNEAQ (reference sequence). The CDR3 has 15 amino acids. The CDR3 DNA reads TGTGCCAGCAGCTTAAATGGCCCATTGAACACTGAAGCTTTCTTT. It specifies CASSLNGPLNTEAFF.

In nucleotides, the CDR3 is TGTGCCAGCAGCCCCCTAGAATCGGGCACCGGGGAGCTGTTTTTT. This codes for CASSPLESGTGELFF. This chain connects TRBV3-1 (or the pseudogene TRBV3-2) to TRBJ2-2, with D unresolved. This CDR3 comprises 15 residues. Germline V gene sequence: CDR1 LGHDT, CDR2 YNNKEL (reference sequence). V shed 4 bases and J shed 4 bases, with 13 bases lying between them.

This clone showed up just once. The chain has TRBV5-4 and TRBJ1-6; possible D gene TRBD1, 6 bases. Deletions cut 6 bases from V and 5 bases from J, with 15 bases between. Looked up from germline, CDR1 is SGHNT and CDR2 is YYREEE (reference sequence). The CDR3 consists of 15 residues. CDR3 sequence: CASNLRGENNSPLHF. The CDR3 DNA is TGTGCCAGCAACCTGAGGGGGGAAAATAATTCACCCCTCCACTTT.

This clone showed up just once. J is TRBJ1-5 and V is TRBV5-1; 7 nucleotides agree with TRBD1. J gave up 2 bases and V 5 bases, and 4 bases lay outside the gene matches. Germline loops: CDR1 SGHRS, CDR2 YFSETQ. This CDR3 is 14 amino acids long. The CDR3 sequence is CASRSGTGNQPQHF. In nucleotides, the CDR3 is TGCGCCAGCAGGTCCGGGACAGGCAATCAGCCCCAGCATTTT.

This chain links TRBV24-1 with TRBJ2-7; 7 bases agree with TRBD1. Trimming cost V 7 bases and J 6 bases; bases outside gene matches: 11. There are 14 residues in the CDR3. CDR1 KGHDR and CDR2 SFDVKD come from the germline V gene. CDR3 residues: CATSLHRGSGEQYF. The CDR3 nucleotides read TGTGCCACCAGCTTACACAGGGGATCGGGCGAGCAGTACTTC.

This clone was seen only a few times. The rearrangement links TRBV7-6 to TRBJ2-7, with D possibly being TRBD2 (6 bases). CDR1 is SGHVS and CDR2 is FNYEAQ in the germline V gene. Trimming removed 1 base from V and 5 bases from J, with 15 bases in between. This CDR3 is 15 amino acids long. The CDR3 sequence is CASSLEVTRSHEQYF. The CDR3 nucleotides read TGTGCCAGCAGCTTAGAGGTGACTAGAAGCCACGAGCAGTACTTC.

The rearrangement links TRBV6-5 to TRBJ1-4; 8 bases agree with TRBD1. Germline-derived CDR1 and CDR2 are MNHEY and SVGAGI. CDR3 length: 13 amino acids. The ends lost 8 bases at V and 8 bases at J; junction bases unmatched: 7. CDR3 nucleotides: TGTGCCAGCTCGGACAGGGAGGAGGAAAAACTGTTTTTT. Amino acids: CASSDREEEKLFF.

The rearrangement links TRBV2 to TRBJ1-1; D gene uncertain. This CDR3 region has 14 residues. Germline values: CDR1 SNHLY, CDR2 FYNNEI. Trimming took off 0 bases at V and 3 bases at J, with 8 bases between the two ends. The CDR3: CASSEALGYTEAFF. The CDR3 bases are TGTGCCAGCAGTGAAGCTCTGGGATACACTGAAGCTTTCTTT.

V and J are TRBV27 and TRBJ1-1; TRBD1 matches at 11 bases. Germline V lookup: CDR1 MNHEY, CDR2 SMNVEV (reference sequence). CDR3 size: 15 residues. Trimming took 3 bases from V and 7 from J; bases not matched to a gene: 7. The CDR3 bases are TGTGCCAGCAGTTTTAGGACAGGGGGCAGGAGTGAAGCTTTCTTT. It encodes CASSFRTGGRSEAFF.

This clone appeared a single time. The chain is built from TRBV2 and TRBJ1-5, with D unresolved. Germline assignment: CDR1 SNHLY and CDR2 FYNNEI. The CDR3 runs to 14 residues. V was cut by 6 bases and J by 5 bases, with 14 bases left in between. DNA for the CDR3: TGTGCCAGCAGCGAATACGAAAATGATCAGCCCCAGCATTTT. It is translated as CASSEYENDQPQHF.

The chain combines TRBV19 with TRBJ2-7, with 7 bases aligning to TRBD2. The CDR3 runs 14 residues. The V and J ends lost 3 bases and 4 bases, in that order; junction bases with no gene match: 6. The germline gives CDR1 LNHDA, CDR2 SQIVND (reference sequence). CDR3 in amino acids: CASSIQRGLYEQYF. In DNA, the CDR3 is TGTGCCAGTAGTATCCAGCGGGGTTTATACGAGCAGTACTTC.

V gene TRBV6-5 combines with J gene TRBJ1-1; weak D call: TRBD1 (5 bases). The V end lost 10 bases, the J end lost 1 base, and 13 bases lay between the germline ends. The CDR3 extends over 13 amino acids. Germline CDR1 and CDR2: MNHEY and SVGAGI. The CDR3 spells CATSWGGNTEAFF. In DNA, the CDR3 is TGTGCCACCTCCTGGGGGGGGAACACTGAAGCTTTCTTT.

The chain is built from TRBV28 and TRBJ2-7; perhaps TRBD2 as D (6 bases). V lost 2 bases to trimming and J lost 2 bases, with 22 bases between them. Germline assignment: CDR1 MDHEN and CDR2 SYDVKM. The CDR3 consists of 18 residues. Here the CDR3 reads CASSLIVWGVGRAYEQYF. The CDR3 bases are TGTGCCAGCAGTTTAATTGTTTGGGGGGTGGGCAGGGCCTACGAGCAGTACTTC.